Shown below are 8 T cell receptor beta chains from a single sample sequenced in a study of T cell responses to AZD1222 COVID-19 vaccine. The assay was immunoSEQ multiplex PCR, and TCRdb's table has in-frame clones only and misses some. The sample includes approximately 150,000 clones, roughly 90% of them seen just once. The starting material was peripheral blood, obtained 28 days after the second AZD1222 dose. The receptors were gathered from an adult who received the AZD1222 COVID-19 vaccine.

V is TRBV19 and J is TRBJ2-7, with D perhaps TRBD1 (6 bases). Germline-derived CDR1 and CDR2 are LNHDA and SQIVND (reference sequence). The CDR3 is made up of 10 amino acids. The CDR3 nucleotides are TGTAGCCGGTGGGACACCGAGCAGTACTTC. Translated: CSRWDTEQYF. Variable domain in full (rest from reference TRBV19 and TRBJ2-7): DGGITQSPKYLFRKEGQNVTLSCEQNLNHDAMYWYRQDPGQGLRLIYYSQIVNDFQKGDIAEGYSVSREKKESFPLTVTSAQKNPTAFYLCSRWDTEQYFGPGTRLTVT.

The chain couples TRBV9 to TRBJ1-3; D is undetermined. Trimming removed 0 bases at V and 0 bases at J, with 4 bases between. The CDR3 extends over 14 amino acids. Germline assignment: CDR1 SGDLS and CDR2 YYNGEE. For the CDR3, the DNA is TGTGCCAGCAGCGTAGAACACTCTGGAAACACCATATATTTT. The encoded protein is CASSVEHSGNTIYF. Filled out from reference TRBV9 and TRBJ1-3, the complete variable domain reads DSGVTQTPKHLITATGQRVTLRCSPRSGDLSVYWYQQSLDQGLQFLIQYYNGEERAKGNILERFSAQQFPDLHSELNLSSLELGDSALYFCASSVEHSGNTIYFGEGSWLTVV.

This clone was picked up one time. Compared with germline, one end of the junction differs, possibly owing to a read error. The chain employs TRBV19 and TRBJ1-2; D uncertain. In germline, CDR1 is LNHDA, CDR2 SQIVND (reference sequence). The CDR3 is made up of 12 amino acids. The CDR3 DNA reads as TGTGCCAGTAGTCTTTGCCTTTATTCCAGTCCCTTC. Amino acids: CASSLCLYSSPF.

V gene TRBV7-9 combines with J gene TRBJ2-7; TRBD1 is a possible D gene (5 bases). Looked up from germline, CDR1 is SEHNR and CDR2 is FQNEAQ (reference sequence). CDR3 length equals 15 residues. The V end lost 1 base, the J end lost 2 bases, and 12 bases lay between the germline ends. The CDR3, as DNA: TGTGCCAGCAGCTTAGGGGGCCTTTTCACCTACGAGCAGTACTTC. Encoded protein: CASSLGGLFTYEQYF.

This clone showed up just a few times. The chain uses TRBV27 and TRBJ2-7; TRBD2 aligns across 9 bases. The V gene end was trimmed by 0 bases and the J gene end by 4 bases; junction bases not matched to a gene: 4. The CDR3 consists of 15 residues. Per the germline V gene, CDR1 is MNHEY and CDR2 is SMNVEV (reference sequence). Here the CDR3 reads CASSLSRLAGYEQYF. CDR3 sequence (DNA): TGTGCCAGCAGTTTATCGAGGCTAGCGGGGTACGAGCAGTACTTC.

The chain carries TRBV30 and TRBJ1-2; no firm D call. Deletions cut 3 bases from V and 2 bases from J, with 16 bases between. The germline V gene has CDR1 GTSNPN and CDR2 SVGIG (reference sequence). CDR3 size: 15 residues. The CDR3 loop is CAWRVTLTLNYGYTF. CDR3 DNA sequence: TGTGCCTGGAGGGTAACCCTCACACTAAACTATGGCTACACCTTC.

Here the CDR3 DNA reads TGTGCCAGCAGCTTAAACGGGGGAGGTACTGAAGCTTTCTTT. This sequence encodes CASSLNGGGTEAFF. V is TRBV7-3 and J is TRBJ1-1, with D perhaps TRBD1 (5 bases). The CDR3 extends over 14 amino acids. The V gene's germline CDR1 is SGHTA and CDR2 FQGTGA. Between the trimmed V and J ends, which lost 1 base and 5 bases, there was a span of 11 bases.

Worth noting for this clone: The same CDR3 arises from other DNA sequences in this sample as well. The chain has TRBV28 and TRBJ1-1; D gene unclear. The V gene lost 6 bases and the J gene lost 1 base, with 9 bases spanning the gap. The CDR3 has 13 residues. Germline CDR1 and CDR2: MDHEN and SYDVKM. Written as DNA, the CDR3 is TGTGCCAGCAGCCTGACACAGAACACTGAAGCTTTCTTT. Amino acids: CASSLTQNTEAFF.